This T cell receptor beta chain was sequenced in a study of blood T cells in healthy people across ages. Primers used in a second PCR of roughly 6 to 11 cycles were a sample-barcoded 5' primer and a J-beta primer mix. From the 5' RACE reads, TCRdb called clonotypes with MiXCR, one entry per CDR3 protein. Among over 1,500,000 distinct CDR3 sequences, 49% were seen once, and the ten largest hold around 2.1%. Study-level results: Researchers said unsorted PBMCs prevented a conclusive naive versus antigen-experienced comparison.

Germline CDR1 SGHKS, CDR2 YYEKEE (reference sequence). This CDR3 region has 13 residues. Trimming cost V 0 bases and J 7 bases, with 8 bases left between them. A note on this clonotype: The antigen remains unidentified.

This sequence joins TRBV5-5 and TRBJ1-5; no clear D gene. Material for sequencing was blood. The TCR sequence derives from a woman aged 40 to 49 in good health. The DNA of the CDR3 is TGTGCCAGCAGCTTGGTACCGAGACAGCCCCAGCATTTT. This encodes CASSLVPRQPQHF. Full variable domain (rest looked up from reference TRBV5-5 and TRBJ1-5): DAGVTQSPTHLIKTRGQQVTLRCSPISGHKSVSWYQQVLGQGPQFIFQYYEKEERGRGNFPDRFSARQFPNYSSELNVNALLLGDSALYLCASSLVPRQPQHFGDGTRLSIL.